Following are 18 T cell receptor beta chains from one sample sequenced in a study of blood T cell repertoires in COVID-19. Produced via immunoSEQ multiplex PCR; TCRdb's table is partial and in-frame only. This sample has approximately 500,000 clones, with roughly 91% found just once. Sequencing was done on a sample of peripheral blood. These TCRs come from a woman in her fifties or sixties with COVID-19, enrolled during active disease.

The chain links TRBV28 to TRBJ1-1, with unresolved D. This CDR3 is built from 13 residues. Deletions cut 10 bases from V and 0 bases from J, with 12 bases between. Germline V gene data show CDR1 as MDHEN and CDR2 as SYDVKM. This CDR3 is CATFESMNTEAFF. In DNA form, the CDR3 reads TGTGCCACCTTCGAAAGCATGAACACTGAAGCTTTCTTT.

This chain uses TRBV19 with TRBJ2-5; 8 bases agree with TRBD2. The J segment lost 5 bases and the V segment lost 6 bases, leaving 5 bases of the junction unmatched. Germline V gives CDR1 LNHDA, CDR2 SQIVND (reference sequence). The CDR3 contains 13 residues. The CDR3 nucleotides read TGTGCCAGTAGCGGGGGGGGTTTTGAGACCCAGTACTTC. Protein sequence: CASSGGGFETQYF.

This chain links TRBV18 with TRBJ1-3; TRBD1 aligns across 7 bases. The length of the CDR3 is 16 residues. Germline V gene lookup returns CDR1 KGHSH and CDR2 LQKENI. J gave up 0 bases and V 6 bases, and 8 bases lay outside the gene matches. CDR3 protein: CASSLQGVSSGNTIYF. CDR3 bases: TGTGCCAGCTCGCTCCAGGGGGTCTCCTCTGGAAACACCATATATTTT.

This chain uses TRBV30 with TRBJ1-6, with a possible D match to TRBD1 (6 bases). Germline V CDR1 and CDR2: GTSNPN, SVGIG (reference sequence). The CDR3 covers 14 residues. The V end lost 4 bases, the J end lost 14 bases, and 21 bases lay between the germline ends. The CDR3 DNA reads TGTGCCTGGACTAATAGAGGGGGTCGGGAAGCCCTCCACTTT. Residues: CAWTNRGGREALHF.

This clone has more than one count but fewer than ten. The chain employs TRBV6-5 and TRBJ2-3, with TRBD2 identical over 7 bases. The V gene end was trimmed by 0 bases and the J gene end by 4 bases; junction bases not matched to a gene: 4. CDR3 length equals 15 residues. The germline V gene encodes CDR1 MNHEY and CDR2 SVGAGI. CDR3: CASSYSPSGADTQYF. CDR3 bases: TGTGCCAGCAGTTACTCTCCTAGCGGAGCAGATACGCAGTATTTT.

V is TRBV6-6 and J is TRBJ1-1, with 10 bases aligning to TRBD1. CDR1 is MNHNY, CDR2 SVGAGI, per germline (reference sequence). V gave up 5 bases and J gave up 4 bases; unmatched junction bases: 13. The CDR3 runs to 17 residues. The CDR3 region has the DNA TGTGCCAGCAGTCTAACCGGGACAGGGGCGGGTGGCACTGAAGCTTTCTTT. It codes for CASSLTGTGAGGTEAFF.

The chain uses TRBV29-1 and TRBJ2-2; D unclear. V shed 3 bases and J shed 5 bases, with 10 bases lying between them. The germline V gene has CDR1 SQVTM and CDR2 ANQGSEA. CDR3 size: 13 residues. Written as DNA, the CDR3 is TGCAGCGTTGATAGGAGTTCTACCGGGGAGCTGTTTTTT. Translation: CSVDRSSTGELFF.

The CDR3 reads CASSLWAGNEQFF. The CDR3 nucleotides are TGTGCCAGCAGCTTATGGGCGGGCAATGAGCAGTTCTTC. The chain links TRBV7-9 to TRBJ2-1; perhaps TRBD2 as D (5 bases). In germline, CDR1 is SEHNR, CDR2 FQNEAQ (reference sequence). The CDR3 extends over 13 amino acids. With 2 bases removed from V and 6 bases from J, the gap between germline ends came to 8 bases.

The CDR3 nucleotides are TGCGCCAGCCAAGCGGGCGGTCCATCCTACAATGAGCAGTTCTTC. The encoded protein is CASQAGGPSYNEQFF. The V call is TRBV23-1, the J call TRBJ2-1; D possibly corresponds to TRBD2 (6 bases). TRBV23-1 is filed as an ORF, its function uncertain. V shed 8 bases and J shed 1 base, with 15 bases lying between them. The CDR3 has 15 residues.

This chain connects TRBV5-1 to TRBJ1-4, with D hard to call. V lost 1 base to trimming and J lost 6 bases, with 10 bases between them. The CDR3 contains 14 residues. CDR1 is SGHRS and CDR2 is YFSETQ in the germline V gene. The CDR3 bases are TGCGCCAGCAGCTTGAGGCGGAACGATGAAAAACTGTTTTTT. This gives the protein CASSLRRNDEKLFF.

V is TRBV10-3 and J is TRBJ2-5; a possible D gene is TRBD2 (6 bases). Germline V gene sequence: CDR1 ENHRY, CDR2 SYGVKD. The ends were cut back, 10 bases at V and 4 bases at J, with 10 bases in the middle. This CDR3 comprises 11 residues. The CDR3 here is CATGGSETQYF. CDR3 in DNA: TGTGCCACCGGGGGTTCAGAGACCCAGTACTTC.

The chain couples TRBV18 to TRBJ1-4; D perhaps matches TRBD1 (6 bases). Trimming pared 0 bases from V and 3 bases from J, leaving 8 bases between. This CDR3 is 15 amino acids long. Germline V lookup: CDR1 KGHSH, CDR2 LQKENI. The chain's CDR3 is CASSPPTGANEKLFF. The CDR3 bases are TGTGCCAGCTCACCACCGACAGGCGCTAATGAAAAACTGTTTTTT.

The rearrangement uses TRBV10-3 and TRBJ1-1; TRBD1 is a possible D gene (5 bases). The CDR3 sequence is 13 residues long. With 8 bases removed from V and 1 base from J, the gap between germline ends came to 11 bases. Germline CDR1 and CDR2: ENHRY and SYGVKD. CDR3 bases: TGTGCCATCGGGCAGACAGAGAACACTGAAGCTTTCTTT. As protein: CAIGQTENTEAFF.

V gene TRBV7-8 combines with J gene TRBJ2-1; D is uncertain. V was pared by 5 bases and J by 3 bases, with 14 bases between. Germline V gives CDR1 SGHVS, CDR2 FQNEAQ. The CDR3 totals 15 residues. CDR3 in amino acids: CASSPSWNSYNEQFF. The CDR3 DNA is TGTGCCAGCAGCCCATCTTGGAACAGCTACAATGAGCAGTTCTTC.

This clone was recorded only once. The J gene is TRBJ1-4, the V gene TRBV7-9; 7 positions match TRBD1. With 6 bases clipped from V and 5 bases from J, the junction kept 12 bases outside the gene matches. The CDR3 covers 16 residues. Per the germline V gene, CDR1 is SEHNR and CDR2 is FQNEAQ (reference sequence). CDR3 amino acids: CASSLQGDLPNEKLFF. The DNA for the CDR3 is TGTGCCAGCAGTTTGCAGGGGGACCTGCCGAATGAAAAACTGTTTTTT.

This chain uses TRBV11-2 with TRBJ1-1, with a tentative D call TRBD1 (5 bases). V shed 0 bases and J shed 10 bases, with 21 bases lying between them. CDR1 is SGHAT, CDR2 FQNNGV, per germline. The CDR3 totals 16 residues. The CDR3 DNA sequence: TGTGCCAGCAGCTTAGAACGGAACGGCCCAGGGATCAGAGCTTTCTTT. Translation gives CASSLERNGPGIRAFF.

The chain employs TRBV28 and TRBJ1-1; possible D gene TRBD1, 6 bases. The CDR3 runs 13 residues. V gave up 5 bases and J gave up 4 bases, with 11 bases separating them. From germline, CDR1 is MDHEN and CDR2 SYDVKM. The CDR3 nucleotides read TGTGCCAGCAGTCCGACAGGACCCACTGAAGCTTTCTTT. Translated: CASSPTGPTEAFF.

DNA of the CDR3: TGCAGTGCTAGTGAGCCAGGGGGTGACTATGGCTACACCTTC. This translates into CSASEPGGDYGYTF. The chain recombines TRBV20-1 with TRBJ1-2, with TRBD1 matching 7 bases. This CDR3 has 14 amino acids. CDR1 and CDR2 (germline): DFQATT, SNEGSKA (reference sequence). V trimming: 3 bases; J trimming: 3 bases; junction bases outside the gene matches: 7.